These T cell receptor beta chains were read from a single sample in a study of shared clonotypes between healthy human individuals. Sequenced by immunoSEQ multiplex PCR; TCRdb stores in-frame clones only, minus some. The sample has about 600,000 clones, roughly four fifths seen once; the top ten hold around 11%. Material: PBMCs. These receptors came from a woman aged 35 to 49 in good health. Some clones in this sample may be carry-over from other donors' samples. Each CDR3 is given with its conserved first and last residue.

v_call	j_call	cdr3_aa
TRBV7-3	TRBJ2-3	CASSLTGGSTDTQYF
TRBV29-1	TRBJ2-7	CSVRQDSYEQYF
TRBV6-6	TRBJ1-4	CASSPRDATNEKLFF
TRBV5-4	TRBJ1-4	CASSLSGTNEKLFF
TRBV28	TRBJ1-2	CASSLPGTSYGYTF
TRBV7-9	TRBJ2-1	CASSFSNNEQFF
TRBV19	TRBJ1-3	CASEDRPSGNTIYF
TRBV9	TRBJ2-2	CASSASGATGELFF
TRBV27	TRBJ2-5	CASSPGQNGETQYF
TRBV5-1	TRBJ1-1	CASSLGQRDTEAFF
TRBV25-1	TRBJ2-3	CASQPTSGSFTQYF
TRBV6-1	TRBJ2-7	CASSDRHSPSAISYEQYF
TRBV19	TRBJ1-5	CASSTGGSYSNQPQHF
TRBV4-1	TRBJ1-1	CASSQVPPGQLVRAFF
TRBV27	TRBJ1-3	CASRPAGVDTIYF
TRBV9	TRBJ2-1	CASSVATSYNEQFF
TRBV6-5	TRBJ1-2	CASSPMAAGGGYTF
TRBV2	TRBJ2-2	CASSEQGAGELFF
TRBV7-9	TRBJ2-1	CASSFTGTSGRPGVDEQFF
TRBV6-6	TRBJ2-7	CASSYLAGTSVYEQYF
TRBV6-5	TRBJ2-7	CASKYSGNQGEQYF
TRBV28	TRBJ2-1	CASSGTIGGEQFF
TRBV2	TRBJ2-3	CASELGVSDTQYF
TRBV7-8	TRBJ1-1	CASSLARTGFTEAFF
TRBV6-4	TRBJ2-1	CASSPGETYNEQFF
TRBV30	TRBJ1-1	CAWRKRRGPGTEAFF
TRBV4-2	TRBJ2-5	CASSQGTSGRVVETQYF
TRBV7-3	TRBJ2-5	CASSRQGAETQYF
TRBV2	TRBJ2-5	CASSDREKGKTQYF
TRBV7-6	TRBJ2-1	CASSPPRGRASNEQFF
TRBV29-1	TRBJ2-2	CSVARDSNTGELFF
TRBV18	TRBJ2-7	CASSPSGSSYEQYF
TRBV18	TRBJ1-6	CASSPGNSPLHF
TRBV10-3	TRBJ1-2	CAISERGPNYGYTF
TRBV27	TRBJ2-7	CASSLGRYSYEQYF
TRBV7-2	TRBJ2-7	CASSPTFGGPSYEQYF
TRBV2	TRBJ2-1	CASRSSSGGYNEQFF
TRBV11-2	TRBJ2-7	CASSLGQGATNSYEQYF
TRBV5-1	TRBJ1-4	CASSPGQGGVAEKLFF
TRBV5-4	TRBJ2-3	CASSPDRGRTDTQYF
TRBV4-1	TRBJ2-1	CASSQTSEQFF
TRBV5-1	TRBJ2-1	CASSLEDSSYNEQFF
TRBV6-1	TRBJ2-2	CASSERSTGTGNTGELFF
TRBV28	TRBJ1-3	CASSSVGRSSGNTIYF
TRBV2	TRBJ2-1	CASSPALASKSFF
TRBV6-5	TRBJ2-7	CASSYPGGIHEQYF
TRBV6-1	TRBJ1-2	CASTIGLQGGYTF
TRBV10-3	TRBJ2-1	CAISEGSGRGNEQFF
TRBV6-1	TRBJ2-7	CASSIRPDYEQYF
TRBV4-2	TRBJ2-2	CASSQGDGRDYTGELFF
TRBV4-1	TRBJ1-1	CASSHVRTTGHTEAFF
TRBV2	TRBJ2-1	CASSDAVQQFF
TRBV29-1	TRBJ1-2	CSVGGVPGGYGYTF
TRBV4-1	TRBJ1-5	CASSQSGTGQPQHF